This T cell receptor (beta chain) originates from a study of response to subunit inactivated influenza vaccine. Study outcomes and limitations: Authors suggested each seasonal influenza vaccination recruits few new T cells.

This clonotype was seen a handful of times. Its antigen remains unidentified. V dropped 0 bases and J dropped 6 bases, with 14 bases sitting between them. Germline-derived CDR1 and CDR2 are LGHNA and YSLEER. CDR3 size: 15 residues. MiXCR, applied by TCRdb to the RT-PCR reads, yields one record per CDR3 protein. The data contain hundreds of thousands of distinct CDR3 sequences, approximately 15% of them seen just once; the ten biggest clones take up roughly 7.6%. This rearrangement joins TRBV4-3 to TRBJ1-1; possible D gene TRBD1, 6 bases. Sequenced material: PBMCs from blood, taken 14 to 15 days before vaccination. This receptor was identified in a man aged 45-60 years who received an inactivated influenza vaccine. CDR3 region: CASSQDWADRSEAFF. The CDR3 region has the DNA TGCGCCAGCAGCCAAGATTGGGCTGACAGGTCTGAAGCTTTCTTT.